The 20 T cell receptor beta chains given below trace back to one sample, sequenced in a study of T cell responses to AZD1222 COVID-19 vaccine. Assay used: immunoSEQ multiplex PCR; TCRdb lists only in-frame clones, some missing. The data contain approximately 200,000 clones, about 87% of them singletons. Sequencing was performed on peripheral blood, taken on day 0 of MenACWY control vaccination. The receptors come from an adult in good health.

V and J are TRBV5-1 and TRBJ2-5; D is ambiguous. Trimming cost V 0 bases and J 2 bases, with 11 bases left between them. Germline-derived CDR1 and CDR2 are SGHRS and YFSETQ. This CDR3 region has 15 residues. The CDR3 region is CASSLGAGEQETQYF. The DNA for the CDR3 is TGCGCCAGCAGCTTGGGAGCTGGGGAACAAGAGACCCAGTACTTC.

V gene TRBV7-9 combines with J gene TRBJ1-2; possibly TRBD1 for D (6 bases). Germline loops: CDR1 SEHNR, CDR2 FQNEAQ (reference sequence). The V and J ends lost 5 bases and 4 bases respectively, with 20 bases between them. The CDR3 runs 16 residues. The CDR3 DNA follows: TGTGCCAGCAGCACGAGGACAGAGGGGGGACGCTATGGCTACACCTTC. The encoded protein is CASSTRTEGGRYGYTF.

This clone was picked up a small number of times. The CDR3 loop reads CASSQGLYSTGELFF. The CDR3 nucleotides read TGTGCCAGCAGCCAAGGACTCTACTCCACCGGGGAGCTGTTTTTT. The gene calls are TRBV7-3 and TRBJ2-2; maybe TRBD2 (5 bases). Germline V gene data show CDR1 as SGHTA and CDR2 as FQGTGA. CDR3 length: 15 amino acids. The ends were cut back, 5 bases at V and 4 bases at J, with 14 bases in the middle.

V and J are TRBV5-1 and TRBJ2-7, with D maybe TRBD2 (6 bases). The V gene's germline CDR1 is SGHRS and CDR2 YFSETQ. The germline V and J ends were trimmed by 0 bases and 5 bases, with 12 bases remaining between them. This CDR3 has 14 amino acids. This chain's CDR3 is CASSLAGEADEQYF. CDR3 DNA: TGCGCCAGCAGCTTGGCCGGGGAGGCGGACGAGCAGTACTTC.

This clone was detected only a few times. The chain employs TRBV28 and TRBJ1-5; D is unclear. This CDR3 has 15 amino acids. The V end lost 3 bases, the J end lost 1 base, and 10 bases lay between the germline ends. Per germline, CDR1 MDHEN and CDR2 SYDVKM. Written as DNA, the CDR3 is TGTGCCAGCAGTTTGCCCGGACGGAGCAATCAGCCCCAGCATTTT. It is translated as CASSLPGRSNQPQHF.

This chain links TRBV9 with TRBJ2-3; D not certain. The V gene's germline CDR1 is SGDLS and CDR2 YYNGEE. V dropped 3 bases and J dropped 0 bases, with 14 bases sitting between them. The CDR3 totals 16 residues. Written as DNA, the CDR3 is TGTGCCAGCAGCGCCGACACCCGATCTAGCACAGATACGCAGTATTTT. This codes for CASSADTRSSTDTQYF.

The V and J genes are TRBV2 and TRBJ1-2; TRBD1 matches 7 bases. The V gene end was trimmed by 9 bases and the J gene end by 2 bases; junction bases not matched to a gene: 6. The CDR3 contains 13 residues. Per germline, CDR1 SNHLY and CDR2 FYNNEI. CDR3 sequence reads: CASPGGRNYGYTF. The CDR3 nucleotides are TGTGCCAGTCCAGGGGGTCGGAACTATGGCTACACCTTC.

The V and J genes are TRBV7-9 and TRBJ1-1; 10 bases are shared with TRBD1. The CDR3 runs 16 residues. Germline V gene sequence: CDR1 SEHNR, CDR2 FQNEAQ (reference sequence). The V segment lost 6 bases and the J segment 3 bases; nucleotides outside the gene matches: 10. The CDR3 DNA reads TGTGCCAGCAGGGGGGACAGGGGTCTCGGGGACACTGAAGCTTTCTTT. It codes for CASRGDRGLGDTEAFF.

The rearrangement uses TRBV7-2 and TRBJ2-7, with D tentatively TRBD2 (5 bases). The V end was cut by 4 bases, the J end by 7 bases, with 11 bases between. The CDR3 spans 12 residues. CDR1 is SGHTA and CDR2 is FQGNSA in the germline V gene. The CDR3 sequence is CASSSPPGEQYF. The CDR3 DNA is TGTGCCAGCAGCTCCCCCCCGGGGGAGCAGTACTTC.

The chain couples TRBV5-6 to TRBJ2-3; D is ambiguous. CDR3 size: 14 residues. Looked up from germline, CDR1 is SGHDT and CDR2 is YYEEEE. V was pared by 0 bases and J by 4 bases, with 9 bases between. In DNA, the CDR3 is TGTGCCAGCAGCTTGGAAATCGGTGCAGATACGCAGTATTTT. Protein sequence: CASSLEIGADTQYF.

The chain recombines TRBV2 with TRBJ2-1; 8 positions agree with TRBD2. The CDR3 sequence is 18 residues long. V lost 0 bases, J lost 7 bases, and 14 bases stayed unmatched. In germline, CDR1 is SNHLY, CDR2 FYNNEI. The CDR3 DNA reads TGTGCCAGCAGTGAAGCATCGGGACTAGTTAAGAAATGGAATGAGCAGTTCTTC. Amino acid sequence: CASSEASGLVKKWNEQFF.

The chain is built from TRBV19 and TRBJ1-1, with D possibly TRBD1 on 5 matching bases. The V gene's germline CDR1 is LNHDA and CDR2 SQIVND (reference sequence). The V gene lost 6 bases and the J gene lost 1 base, with 12 bases spanning the gap. The CDR3 is 14 residues long. CDR3 DNA sequence: TGTGCCAGTAGAGGGACCGGGCGGAACACTGAAGCTTTCTTT. Protein sequence: CASRGTGRNTEAFF.

This chain connects TRBV28 to TRBJ1-2; D is possibly TRBD1 (6 bases). In germline, CDR1 is MDHEN, CDR2 SYDVKM. The CDR3 contains 15 residues. Deletions cut 8 bases from V and 4 bases from J, with 20 bases between. This chain's CDR3 is CASRMGLGGSYGYTF. The CDR3, as DNA: TGTGCCAGCCGTATGGGGCTGGGGGGCAGCTATGGCTACACCTTC.

V usage is TRBV6-2 or TRBV6-3 and J usage is TRBJ2-7; 8 bases are a match to TRBD2. Trimming removed 6 bases from V and 3 bases from J; junction bases left unmatched: 10. Germline CDR1 and CDR2: MNHEY and SVGEGT. This CDR3 is built from 15 residues. The CDR3 spells CASSLTGTRNYEQYF. In DNA, the CDR3 is TGTGCCAGCAGCTTAACCGGGACTAGAAACTACGAGCAGTACTTC.

This chain uses TRBV30 with TRBJ1-5, with D tentatively TRBD1 (5 bases). Trimming shortened V by 3 bases and J by 1 base, and 10 bases separated the two germline ends. The CDR3 is 14 amino acids. Germline loops: CDR1 GTSNPN, CDR2 SVGIG (reference sequence). The CDR3 DNA sequence: TGTGCCTGGAGCAGCGAGGGGAGCAATCAGCCCCAGCATTTT. This sequence encodes CAWSSEGSNQPQHF.

The chain recombines TRBV24-1 with TRBJ1-1, with 8 bases fitting TRBD1. The CDR3 consists of 13 residues. Germline loops: CDR1 KGHDR, CDR2 SFDVKD. J was trimmed by 5 bases and V by 10 bases; bases with no gene match: 8. Here the CDR3 DNA reads TGTGCCACGGCATCTACAGGGGGTACTGAAGCTTTCTTT. This translates into CATASTGGTEAFF.

The J gene is TRBJ1-1, the V gene TRBV6-9; TRBD1 agrees at 7 bases. Losses at the gene ends were 3 bases for V and 8 bases for J; bases not matched to a gene: 27. CDR3 length equals 20 residues. Germline-derived CDR1 and CDR2 are MNHGY and SVAAGI. The CDR3 sequence is CASSYFPFPPGQAAILEAFF. DNA for the CDR3: TGTGCCAGCAGTTACTTCCCCTTTCCCCCCGGACAGGCGGCGATTTTGGAAGCTTTCTTT.

V usage is TRBV6-1 and J usage is TRBJ1-4; D remains unclear. Germline CDR1 reads MNHNS; CDR2 reads SASEGT. The CDR3 runs to 13 residues. Trimming removed 7 bases from V and 2 bases from J, with 8 bases in between. This chain's CDR3 is CASKDYTNEKLFF. The CDR3 nucleotides are TGTGCCAGCAAGGACTACACTAATGAAAAACTGTTTTTT.

This clone appeared a single time. The rearrangement links TRBV9 to TRBJ2-7, with TRBD2 matching over 9 bases. With 3 bases clipped from V and 0 bases from J, the junction kept 4 bases outside the gene matches. Germline V CDR1 and CDR2: SGDLS, YYNGEE. There are 15 residues in the CDR3. This CDR3 is CASSATSGFSYEQYF. The CDR3 nucleotides are TGTGCCAGCAGCGCGACTAGCGGTTTCTCCTACGAGCAGTACTTC.

The rearrangement joins TRBV7-9 to TRBJ1-2; 9 bases are shared with TRBD1. Germline loops: CDR1 SEHNR, CDR2 FQNEAQ (reference sequence). The CDR3 contains 16 residues. J was trimmed by 6 bases and V by 2 bases; bases with no gene match: 10. The CDR3 sequence: CASSLPPGQGSDGYTF. CDR3 sequence (DNA): TGTGCCAGCAGCTTACCGCCGGGACAGGGAAGCGATGGCTACACCTTC.